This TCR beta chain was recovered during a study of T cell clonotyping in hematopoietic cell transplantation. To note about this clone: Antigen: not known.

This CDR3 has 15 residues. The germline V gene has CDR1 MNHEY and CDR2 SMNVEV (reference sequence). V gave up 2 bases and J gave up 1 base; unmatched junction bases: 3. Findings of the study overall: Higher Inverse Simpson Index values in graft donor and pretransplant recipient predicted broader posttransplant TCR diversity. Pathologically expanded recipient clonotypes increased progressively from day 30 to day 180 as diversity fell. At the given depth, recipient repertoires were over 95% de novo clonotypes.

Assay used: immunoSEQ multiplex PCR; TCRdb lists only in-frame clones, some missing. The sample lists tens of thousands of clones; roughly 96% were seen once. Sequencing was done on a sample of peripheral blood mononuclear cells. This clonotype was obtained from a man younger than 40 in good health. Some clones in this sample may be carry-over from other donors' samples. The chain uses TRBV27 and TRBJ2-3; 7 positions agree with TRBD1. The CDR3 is CASSLMQGGTDTQYF. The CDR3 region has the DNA TGTGCCAGCAGTTTAATGCAGGGGGGCACAGATACGCAGTATTTT.